This T cell receptor beta chain stems from a study of blood T cell repertoires in COVID-19. Looking at the study overall: The cDNA or gDNA used as material had been derived from T cells, B-cell-depleted T cells, or PBMCs.

This clone was detected once. The CDR3 contains 14 residues. Under the authors' procedure: For nucleated cells, counts were estimated from reference gene primer amplification. The protocol was immunoSEQ multiplex PCR, while the TCRdb copy is restricted to in-frame clones and leaves out a portion. That table is the source of V, J and clone size, and D and trimming were worked out from the DNA. The repertoire holds about 95,000 clones, with approximately 84% as singletons. The rearrangement uses TRBV21-1 and TRBJ1-5; the listed D gene, TRBD1, was not tested against the DNA. TRBV21-1 is a listed pseudogene. The receptor comes from a human donor in a cohort sampled during active COVID-19. The sample consisted of peripheral blood. The CDR3 DNA follows: TGTGCCAGCAGCCGACCGGGACAGGAGGACGGCCAGCATTTT. It specifies CASSRPGQEDGQHF.